This T cell receptor beta chain was profiled in a study of control samples from healthy donors and cancer patients. Some clones are missing from TCRdb's copy, which holds only in-frame ones; the method was immunoSEQ multiplex PCR. Of some 210,000 clones listed, around 93% are singletons. Regarding this clone: The sample carries other DNA sequences with the same CDR3.

This TCR derives from a young man in good health. The sample taken for sequencing was blood.

The CDR3 DNA is TGCGCCAGCAGCTTGGGGCAGGGTTCCTATAATTCACCCCTCCACTTT. Amino acid sequence: CASSLGQGSYNSPLHF. The chain carries TRBV5-1 and TRBJ1-6, with D tentatively TRBD1 (5 bases). The CDR3 is 16 residues long. The germline V and J ends were trimmed by 0 bases and 1 base, with 8 bases remaining between them. In germline, CDR1 is SGHRS, CDR2 YFSETQ.